The entry below describes one TCR beta chain. Study processing details: The authors estimated nucleated cell counts from reference gene primer amplification. Measured with immunoSEQ multiplex PCR; TCRdb has only the in-frame clones, and not every one. V and J calls and clone size are given by that table; D and trimming were obtained from the DNA. The sample lists 140,000 to 150,000 clones, around 87% occurring once. The data derive from a study of blood T cell repertoires in COVID-19. Looking at the study overall: Samples taken during acute and convalescent COVID-19 were collected in the United States, Italy and Spain. Sample material is recorded as cDNA or gDNA derived from T cells, B-cell-depleted T cells, or PBMCs.

Deletions cut 4 bases from V and 3 bases from J, with 11 bases between. Germline CDR1 SGHDT, CDR2 YYEEEE. CDR3 size: 13 residues. The chain uses TRBV5-6 and TRBJ2-7; TRBD2 is a possible D gene (6 bases). This sequence was found in an elderly man with acute or convalescent COVID-19. Sequenced input: peripheral blood. CDR3 protein: CASSPGLYYEQYF. The CDR3 DNA follows: TGTGCCAGCAGCCCGGGACTTTACTACGAGCAGTACTTC.